This TCR beta chain was identified in a study of blood T cell repertoires in COVID-19. The germline V gene encodes CDR1 MNHEY and CDR2 SMNVEV (reference sequence). The CDR3 length is 17 residues. V shed 6 bases, J shed 1 base, and the junction held 7 bases outside the gene matches. In the authors' workflow: From reference gene primer amplification, estimates of nucleated cell counts were derived. Libraries were prepared by immunoSEQ multiplex PCR; TCRdb keeps only in-frame clonotypes and omits some of them. V and J calls and clone size come straight from that table; D and trimming were deduced from the DNA. Here the sample spans about 140,000 clones, approximately 90% being singletons.

The chain recombines TRBV27 with TRBJ1-6; 9 bases are shared with TRBD1. The receptor comes from an elderly woman with acute or convalescent COVID-19. Sequencing was carried out using peripheral blood. CDR3 loop: CASSPGQGISYNSPLHF. The CDR3 DNA reads TGTGCCAGCAGCCCGGGACAGGGAATATCCTATAATTCACCCCTCCACTTT.